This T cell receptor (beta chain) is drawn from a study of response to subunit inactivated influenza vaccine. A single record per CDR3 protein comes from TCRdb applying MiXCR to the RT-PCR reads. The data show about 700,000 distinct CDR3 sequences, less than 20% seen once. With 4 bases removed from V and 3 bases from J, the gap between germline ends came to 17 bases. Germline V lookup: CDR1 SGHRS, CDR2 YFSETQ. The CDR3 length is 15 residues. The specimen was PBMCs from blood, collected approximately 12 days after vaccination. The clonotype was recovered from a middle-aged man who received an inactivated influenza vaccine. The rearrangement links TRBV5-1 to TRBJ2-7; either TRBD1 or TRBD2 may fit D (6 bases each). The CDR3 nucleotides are TGCGCCAGCAGCCGCCAGGGAAAGGGGGGCTACGAGCAGTACTTC. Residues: CASSRQGKGGYEQYF.